This T cell receptor beta chain was recovered during a study of blood T cell repertoires in COVID-19. The protocol was immunoSEQ multiplex PCR, while the TCRdb copy is restricted to in-frame clones and leaves out a portion. The profile shows approximately 160,000 clones, roughly 84% of them singletons. The CDR3 extends over 16 amino acids. Germline lookup yields CDR1 MRHNA and CDR2 SNTAGT. Trimming at V came to 1 base and at J to 15 bases, leaving 14 bases not matched to a gene. The rearrangement links TRBV6-4 to TRBJ2-1; the match to TRBD2 covers 11 bases. Sequencing was performed on peripheral blood. This sequence was found in a woman between 50 and 59 years old in a cohort sampled during active or convalescent COVID-19. CDR3 DNA: TGTGCCAGCAGTGACTTACCGACTAGCGGGGCTCCCCCGTCGTTCTTC. Amino acids: CASSDLPTSGAPPSFF.